This T cell receptor beta chain was sequenced for a study of cytomegalovirus exposure and HLA in healthy donors. The primer mix had 60 Vbeta and 13 Jbeta primers. Sequencing was performed with immunoSEQ multiplex PCR; in TCRdb, only in-frame clones are kept and a portion is missing. The data hold roughly 150,000 clones, with around 77% observed a single time. As regards this clone: Its antigen is unidentified.

CDR1 is SEHNR, CDR2 FQNEAQ, per germline (reference sequence). The J segment lost 6 bases and the V segment lost 5 bases, leaving 8 bases of the junction unmatched. The CDR3 consists of 15 residues. Overall study findings and caveats: Previously analyzed data showed that most TCR beta V segments were productive at a frequency of about 87% or about 30%.

The TCR sequence derives from a man aged 25 to 40 in good health. The specimen was PBMCs. V is TRBV7-9 and J is TRBJ2-2; 8 nucleotides line up with TRBD2. In nucleotides, the CDR3 is TGTGCCAGCAGCCCCTCGGGAGGGCCCCCCGGGGAGCTGTTTTTT. This translates into CASSPSGGPPGELFF.